The 20 T cell receptor beta chains below all came from one sample that was sequenced in a study of T cells in localized non-small cell lung cancer. Only in-frame clones appear in the TCRdb table, and some are missing; sequencing was by immunoSEQ multiplex PCR. The sample contains 45,000 to 60,000 clones, around 87% of which appear only once. The source was PBMCs, collected before any cancer treatment. All receptors derive from a man between 40 and 75 years old with stage II lung adenocarcinoma.

V is TRBV5-1 and J is TRBJ1-1; 7 nucleotides agree with TRBD1. The CDR3 loop spans 15 amino acids. The V gene end was trimmed by 2 bases and the J gene end by 5 bases; junction bases not matched to a gene: 9. CDR1 is SGHRS, CDR2 YFSETQ, per germline. The CDR3 sequence: CASSLSGGAVTEAFF. The CDR3 region has the DNA TGCGCCAGCAGCTTATCAGGGGGGGCCGTAACTGAAGCTTTCTTT.

The V and J genes are TRBV5-6 and TRBJ1-1, with D tentatively TRBD1 (6 bases). This CDR3 contains 15 residues. Per the germline V gene, CDR1 is SGHDT and CDR2 is YYEEEE. Between the trimmed V and J ends, which lost 1 base and 1 base, there was a span of 11 bases. Here the CDR3 reads CASSLQGMGNTEAFF. For the CDR3, the DNA is TGTGCCAGCAGCTTGCAGGGGATGGGGAACACTGAAGCTTTCTTT.

This clone appeared once. The J gene is TRBJ1-5, the V gene TRBV28, with D possibly matching TRBD1 (5 bases). Looked up from germline, CDR1 is MDHEN and CDR2 is SYDVKM. V was pared by 3 bases and J by 0 bases, with 6 bases between. This CDR3 is built from 14 residues. CDR3 sequence (DNA): TGTGCCAGCAGTTTCGGGGGTAGCAATCAGCCCCAGCATTTT. Its protein is CASSFGGSNQPQHF.

J is TRBJ2-5 and V is TRBV4-1, with 8 bases that match TRBD2. In germline, CDR1 is MGHRA, CDR2 YSYEKL. The ends lost 2 bases at V and 2 bases at J; junction bases unmatched: 7. This CDR3 has 16 amino acids. The chain's CDR3 is CASSQSRAGEQETQYF. DNA for the CDR3: TGCGCCAGCAGCCAAAGTCGAGCGGGGGAACAAGAGACCCAGTACTTC.

The V and J genes are TRBV28 and TRBJ1-1, with D possibly TRBD1 on 6 matching bases. Germline values: CDR1 MDHEN, CDR2 SYDVKM. The CDR3 has 13 residues. Trimming shortened V by 11 bases and J by 1 base, and 14 bases separated the two germline ends. The DNA of the CDR3 is TGTGCCGTGTCCCTGACAGGGAACACTGAAGCTTTCTTT. The encoded protein is CAVSLTGNTEAFF.

The rearrangement joins TRBV6-5 to TRBJ1-1; tentative D call: TRBD1 (6 bases). Trimming took off 2 bases at V and 3 bases at J, with 13 bases between the two ends. Germline V CDR1 and CDR2: MNHEY, SVGAGI. The CDR3 is 15 residues long. CDR3 DNA sequence: TGTGCCAGCAGTTACACGCGGACAGCTTACACTGAAGCTTTCTTT. It codes for CASSYTRTAYTEAFF.

The chain carries TRBV18 and TRBJ2-5, with TRBD2 matching 7 bases. J gave up 2 bases and V 3 bases, and 6 bases lay outside the gene matches. The CDR3 consists of 15 residues. Germline V gene data show CDR1 as KGHSH and CDR2 as LQKENI. The CDR3 protein is CASSPALAEQETQYF. Here the CDR3 DNA reads TGTGCCAGCTCACCCGCCCTAGCGGAACAAGAGACCCAGTACTTC.

The chain joins TRBV6-4 to TRBJ1-2; TRBD1 matches at 8 bases. This CDR3 spans 16 amino acids. V gave up 3 bases and J gave up 6 bases; unmatched junction bases: 12. Germline loops: CDR1 MRHNA, CDR2 SNTAGT. The CDR3 here is CASSDVNRGSKDGYTF. CDR3 DNA: TGTGCCAGCAGTGATGTTAACAGGGGGTCTAAGGATGGCTACACCTTC.

The chain has TRBV19 and TRBJ1-3, with 8 bases lining up with TRBD1. Trimming took 5 bases from V and 4 from J; bases not matched to a gene: 1. There are 13 residues in the CDR3. Germline CDR1 and CDR2: LNHDA and SQIVND (reference sequence). The CDR3 DNA is TGTGCCAGTAGTCGGGACAGGGGAAACACCATATATTTT. Encoded protein: CASSRDRGNTIYF.

The chain is built from TRBV5-6 and TRBJ1-1; no firm D call. V lost 0 bases and J lost 3, with 9 bases in between. The CDR3 has 14 residues. Germline CDR1 is SGHDT and CDR2 is YYEEEE. As DNA, the CDR3 is TGTGCCAGCAGCTTGGAAGGGTTTGACACTGAAGCTTTCTTT. Amino acid sequence: CASSLEGFDTEAFF. The complete variable domain, with remaining parts taken from reference TRBV5-6 and TRBJ1-1, reads DAGVTQSPTHLIKTRGQQVTLRCSPKSGHDTVSWYQQALGQGPQFIFQYYEEEERQRGNFPDRFSGHQFPNYSSELNVNALLLGDSALYLCASSLEGFDTEAFFGQGTRLTVV.

V and J are TRBV18 and TRBJ1-1, with D perhaps TRBD1 (6 bases). Germline-derived CDR1 and CDR2 are KGHSH and LQKENI. The CDR3 is made up of 14 amino acids. Trimming cost V 3 bases and J 1 base, with 9 bases left between them. The CDR3 reads CASSPGAANTEAFF. CDR3 nucleotides: TGTGCCAGCTCACCGGGGGCAGCGAACACTGAAGCTTTCTTT.

The CDR3 sequence: CASSYTGVSYNEQFF. The CDR3 DNA follows: TGCGCCAGCAGCTATACAGGGGTGTCCTACAATGAGCAGTTCTTC. This rearrangement joins TRBV5-1 to TRBJ2-1; 7 bases map to TRBD1. CDR3 size: 15 residues. Germline V gene lookup returns CDR1 SGHRS and CDR2 YFSETQ. Losses at the gene ends were 3 bases for V and 1 base for J; bases not matched to a gene: 4.

This chain uses TRBV30 with TRBJ1-2; tentative D call: TRBD1 (6 bases). Trimming removed 1 base from V and 8 bases from J, with 11 bases in between. This CDR3 is built from 12 residues. CDR1 and CDR2 from the germline V gene are GTSNPN and SVGIG (reference sequence). The CDR3 region is CAWSGGGQGYTF. The CDR3 bases are TGTGCCTGGAGTGGGGGGGGGCAGGGCTACACCTTC.

The J gene is TRBJ1-4, the V gene TRBV5-1; unclear D gene. This CDR3 has 15 residues. Trimming left V 4 bases short and J 3 bases short, with 13 bases between. Germline V gene lookup returns CDR1 SGHRS and CDR2 YFSETQ. The CDR3 DNA sequence: TGCGCCAGCAGCCGGGGTATTAATGCTAATGAAAAACTGTTTTTT. This translates into CASSRGINANEKLFF.

The chain is built from TRBV7-6 and TRBJ2-7; no clear D. CDR3 length: 14 residues. CDR1 is SGHVS, CDR2 FNYEAQ, per germline. Trimming removed 2 bases from V and 0 bases from J, with 8 bases in between. CDR3 DNA sequence: TGTGCCAGCAGCTTACGGCGGAGCTCCTACGAGCAGTACTTC. It encodes CASSLRRSSYEQYF.

The chain is built from TRBV15 and TRBJ2-2, with 9 bases lining up with TRBD1. This CDR3 contains 17 residues. Germline V gene lookup returns CDR1 LNHNV and CDR2 YYDKDF (reference sequence). The J segment lost 7 bases and the V segment lost 0 bases, leaving 9 bases of the junction unmatched. CDR3 bases: TGTGCCACCAGCAGAGATCAACGACAGGGGGAAAGCGGGGAGCTGTTTTTT. Its protein product is CATSRDQRQGESGELFF.

The rearrangement uses TRBV6-5 and TRBJ1-1; D uncertain. The CDR3 runs to 11 residues. Germline V gene data show CDR1 as MNHEY and CDR2 as SVGAGI. Between the trimmed V and J ends, which lost 0 bases and 7 bases, there was a span of 3 bases. CDR3 DNA: TGTGCCAGCAGTTACTCAGGTGAAGCTTTCTTT. This translates into CASSYSGEAFF.

This sequence joins TRBV29-1 and TRBJ2-3, with 7 bases fitting TRBD1. Unmatched junction bases numbered 3, after V lost 3 bases and J lost 6 bases. From germline, CDR1 is SQVTM and CDR2 ANQGSEA. This CDR3 spans 12 amino acids. DNA for the CDR3: TGCAGCGTTGAGACAGGGTCTGATACGCAGTATTTT. Encoded protein: CSVETGSDTQYF.

The chain links TRBV7-9 to TRBJ2-4; D not certain. The CDR3 consists of 13 residues. The V gene's germline CDR1 is SEHNR and CDR2 FQNEAQ (reference sequence). The germline V and J ends were trimmed by 3 bases and 13 bases, with 16 bases remaining between them. CDR3 residues: CASSLDPHGLQYF. Written as DNA, the CDR3 is TGTGCCAGCAGCTTGGACCCCCACGGGCTACAGTACTTC.

V is TRBV10-3 and J is TRBJ2-3; D may match TRBD1 or TRBD2 (5 bases each). The V end lost 0 bases, the J end lost 1 base, and 14 bases lay between the germline ends. The germline V gene has CDR1 ENHRY and CDR2 SYGVKD. The CDR3 contains 17 residues. Here the CDR3 DNA reads TGTGCCATCAGTGAGTCGACTCGGGGCGGGCGCACAGATACGCAGTATTTT. The encoded protein is CAISESTRGGRTDTQYF.